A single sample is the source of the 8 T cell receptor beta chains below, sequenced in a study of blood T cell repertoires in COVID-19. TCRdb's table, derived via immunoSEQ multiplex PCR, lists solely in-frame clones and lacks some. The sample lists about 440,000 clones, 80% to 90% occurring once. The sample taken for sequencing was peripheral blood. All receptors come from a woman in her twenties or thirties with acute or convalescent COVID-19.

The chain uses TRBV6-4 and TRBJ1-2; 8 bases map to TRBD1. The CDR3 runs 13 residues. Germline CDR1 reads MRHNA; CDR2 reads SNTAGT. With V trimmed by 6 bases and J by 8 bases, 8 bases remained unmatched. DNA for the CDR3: TGTGCCAGCAGGACGACAGGGGAGGAAGGCTACACCTTC. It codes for CASRTTGEEGYTF.

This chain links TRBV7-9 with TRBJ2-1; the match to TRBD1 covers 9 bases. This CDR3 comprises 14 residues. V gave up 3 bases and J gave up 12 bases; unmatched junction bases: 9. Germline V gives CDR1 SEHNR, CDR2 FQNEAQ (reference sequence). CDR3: CASSFPGTGLGQFF. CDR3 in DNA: TGTGCCAGCAGCTTCCCCGGGACAGGGTTGGGGCAGTTCTTC. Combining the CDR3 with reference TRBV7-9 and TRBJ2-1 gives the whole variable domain DTGVSQNPRHKITKRGQNVTFRCDPISEHNRLYWYRQTLGQGPEFLTYFQNEAQLEKSRLLSDRFSAERPKGSFSTLEIQRTEQGDSAMYLCASSFPGTGLGQFFGPGTRLTVL.

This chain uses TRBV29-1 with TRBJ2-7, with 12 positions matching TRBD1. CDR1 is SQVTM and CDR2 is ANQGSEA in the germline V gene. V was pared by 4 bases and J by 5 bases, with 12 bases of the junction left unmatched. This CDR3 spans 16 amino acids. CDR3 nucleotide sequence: TGCAGCGTTGGAGGGGCCGGGACAGGGGGCACCGACGAGCAGTACTTC. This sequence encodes CSVGGAGTGGTDEQYF.

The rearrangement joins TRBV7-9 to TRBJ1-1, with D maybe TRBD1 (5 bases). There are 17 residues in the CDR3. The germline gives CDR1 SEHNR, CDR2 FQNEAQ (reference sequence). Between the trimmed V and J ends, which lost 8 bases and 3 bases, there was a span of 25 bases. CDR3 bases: TGTGCCAGCCCCCCTGTGGGGCACAGTGGAGGGCACACTGAAGCTTTCTTT. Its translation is CASPPVGHSGGHTEAFF.

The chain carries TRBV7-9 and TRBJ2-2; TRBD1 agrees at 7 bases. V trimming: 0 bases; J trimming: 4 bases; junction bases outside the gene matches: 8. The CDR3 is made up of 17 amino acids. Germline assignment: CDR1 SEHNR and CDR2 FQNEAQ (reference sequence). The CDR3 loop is CASSLALKSGGTGELFF. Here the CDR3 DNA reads TGTGCCAGCAGCTTAGCGTTGAAGTCAGGGGGCACCGGGGAGCTGTTTTTT.

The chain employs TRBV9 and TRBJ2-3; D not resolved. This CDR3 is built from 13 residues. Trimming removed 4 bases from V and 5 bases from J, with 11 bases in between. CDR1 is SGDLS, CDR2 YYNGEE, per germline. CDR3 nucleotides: TGTGCCAGCAGCCCACAGCCGTTAGATACGCAGTATTTT. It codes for CASSPQPLDTQYF.

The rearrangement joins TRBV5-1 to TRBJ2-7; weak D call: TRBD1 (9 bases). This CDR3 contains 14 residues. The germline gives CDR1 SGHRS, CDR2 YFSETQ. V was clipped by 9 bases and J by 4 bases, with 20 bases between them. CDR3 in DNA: TGCGCCACCTATAGCGGGACAGGGCGATACGAGCAGTACTTC. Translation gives CATYSGTGRYEQYF. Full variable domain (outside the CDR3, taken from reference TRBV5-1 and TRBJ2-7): KAGVTQTPRYLIKTRGQQVTLSCSPISGHRSVSWYQQTPGQGLQFLFEYFSETQRNKGNFPGRFSGRQFSNSRSEMNVSTLELGDSALYLCATYSGTGRYEQYFGPGTRLTVT.

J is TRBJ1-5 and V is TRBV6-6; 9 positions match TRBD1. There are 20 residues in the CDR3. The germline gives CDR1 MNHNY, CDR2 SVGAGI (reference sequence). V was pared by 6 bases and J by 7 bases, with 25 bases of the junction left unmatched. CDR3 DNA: TGTGCCAGCAGCTCTAAACGGACCCTGGACAGGGGCGTTATTCGACAGCCCCAGCATTTT. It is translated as CASSSKRTLDRGVIRQPQHF.